This T cell receptor beta chain was captured by sequencing in a study of T cell responses to AZD1222 COVID-19 vaccine listed by TCRdb under 2021. For the study in its entirety: AZD1222 recipients whose second dose came at about 4 weeks and those whose second dose came at about 12 weeks were combined into one group, since spike-specific TCR depth and breadth did not differ between the two schedules. A total of 230 to 250 trial participants underwent TCR sequencing, of whom under 220 had received two doses of AZD1222 and approximately 25 had received two doses of the MenACWY control vaccine. Trial participants were enrolled by age into subgroups of 18-55, 56-69 and 70-plus years, and around 150, 28 and 57 TCR-sequenced participants, respectively, were included in these subgroups. Broad study findings and their caveats: No day 14 peak-response samples were available, so repertoires were characterized only after the peak T cell response. Conclusions about previously exposed vaccinees are limited because only 6 or 7 AZD1222 recipients were SARS-CoV-2 seropositive at baseline. Vaccine-associated CD4 TCRs spanned the whole spike protein, with dominant responses in regions 160-218 and 743-854. After two AZD1222 doses, spike-specific TCR breadth and depth were significantly higher than at day 0 and than in MenACWY recipients. Most participants were white British and females outnumbered males, and the authors suggested that clonal diversity may have been underestimated. Nearly half of unique spike-specific TCRs reportedly recognized epitopes outside regions mutated in the B.1.351 and B.1.1.7 variants. The 56-69-year group was small, and its depth increase did not reach significance, likely because of low power.

The CDR3 regions of human TCRbeta chains were subjected to immunosequencing. For the original study's pipeline: Repertoire TCRs were checked for matches against a reference library of SARS-CoV-2-specific TCRs that had been generated using the MIRA antigen-specificity platform. Breadth was defined as the fraction of unique TCRs that were SARS-CoV-2-associated, and depth was defined as the fraction of total T cells that were SARS-CoV-2-associated. Using the MIRA data, each spike-specific TCR was assigned both to the spike region to which the TCR was reactive and to a CD4 or CD8 class. Log10-transformed breadth and depth values were compared by one-way ANOVA with Sidak's multiple comparisons tests. Entries here come from immuneACCESS through TCRdb and include only in-frame sequences with V and J called. Some clones fail to appear in such tables; in the studies checked, an unresolved V gene covers under half of the shortfall, and the cause of the remainder is unknown. That table gives V, J and clone size, and the DNA gave D and trimming. The sample data list about 150,000 clones, and nearly 95% of these were observed just once. Together, the top ten hold about 2.3% of the sample.

Regarding this clone: The target of this receptor is not known. Base qualities are not provided; no much larger clone lies one nucleotide away.

Interpreted using the paper, the time point label stands for: baseline before first vaccination. The vaccinee samples were drawn from two UK trials, COV001 and COV002, one of which was a single-blind randomized controlled phase 2/3 trial testing AZD1222 (ChAdOx1 nCoV-19) in healthy adults. For TCRbeta chain sequencing, PBMC samples were collected from trial participants at day 0 and at day 28 after the second dose. The junction carries 4 bases between V and J, which are trimmed by 2 bases and 1 base respectively. CDR1 and CDR2 were assigned from the germline V gene as SGHRS and YFSETQ. The CDR3 has 13 amino acids, counting the end cysteine and phenylalanine. Only the CDR3 DNA is retained, 39 bases long and in frame from the first base.

The source material was peripheral blood, sampled on day 0 of AZD1222 vaccination. The V and J genes are TRBV5-1 and TRBJ1-5, with the identity of the D gene unclear. The origin of this receptor is an adult in good health. The bases read TGCGCCAGCAGCTTAGGAAGCAATCAGCCCCAGCATTTT. It codes for CASSLGSNQPQHF.